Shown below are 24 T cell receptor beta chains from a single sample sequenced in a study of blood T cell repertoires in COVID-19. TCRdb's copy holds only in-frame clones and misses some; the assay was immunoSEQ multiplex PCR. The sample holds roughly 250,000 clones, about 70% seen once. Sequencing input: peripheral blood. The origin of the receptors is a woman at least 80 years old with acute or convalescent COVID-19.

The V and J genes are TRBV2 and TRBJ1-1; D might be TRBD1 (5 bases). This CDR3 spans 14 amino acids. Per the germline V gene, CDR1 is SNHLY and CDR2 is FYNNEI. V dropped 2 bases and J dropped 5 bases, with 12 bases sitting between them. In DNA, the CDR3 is TGTGCCAGCAGTGAATTACAGGTTTTAACTGAAGCTTTCTTT. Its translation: CASSELQVLTEAFF. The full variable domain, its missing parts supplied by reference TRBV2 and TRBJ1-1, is EPEVTQTPSHQVTQMGQEVILRCVPISNHLYFYWYRQILGQKVEFLVSFYNNEISEKSEIFDDQFSVERPDGSNFTLKIRSTKLEDSAMYFCASSELQVLTEAFFGQGTRLTVV.

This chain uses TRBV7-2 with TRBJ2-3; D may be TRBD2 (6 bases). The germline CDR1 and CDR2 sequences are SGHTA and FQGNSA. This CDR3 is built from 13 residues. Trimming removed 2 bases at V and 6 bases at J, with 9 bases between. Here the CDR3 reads CASSLWGVDTQYF. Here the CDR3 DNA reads TGTGCCAGCAGCTTATGGGGGGTGGATACGCAGTATTTT. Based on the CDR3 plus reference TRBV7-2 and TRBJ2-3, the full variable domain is GAGVSQSPSNKVTEKGKDVELRCDPISGHTALYWYRQSLGQGLEFLIYFQGNSAPDKSGLPSDRFSAERTGGSVSTLTIQRTQQEDSAVYLCASSLWGVDTQYFGPGTRLTVL.

The CDR3 nucleotides read TGCAGTGCTAGTGTACGGGGCACTGAAGCTTTCTTT. Translating it yields CSASVRGTEAFF. The chain uses TRBV20-1 and TRBJ1-1; D not resolved. The CDR3 length is 12 residues. V was pared by 3 bases and J by 4 bases, with 9 bases between. Per germline, CDR1 DFQATT and CDR2 SNEGSKA (reference sequence).

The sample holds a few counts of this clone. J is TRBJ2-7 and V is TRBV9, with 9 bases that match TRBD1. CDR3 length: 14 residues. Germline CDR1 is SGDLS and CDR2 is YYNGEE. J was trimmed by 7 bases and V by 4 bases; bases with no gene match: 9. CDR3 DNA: TGTGCCAGCAGCCTAAGTCCCGGGACAGGGGAGCAGTACTTC. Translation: CASSLSPGTGEQYF.

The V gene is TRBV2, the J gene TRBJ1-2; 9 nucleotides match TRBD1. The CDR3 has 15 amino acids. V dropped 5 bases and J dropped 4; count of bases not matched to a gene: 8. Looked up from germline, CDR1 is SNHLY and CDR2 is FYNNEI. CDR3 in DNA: TGTGCCAGCAGTCCCGGACAGGGGCCGTTCTATGGCTACACCTTC. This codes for CASSPGQGPFYGYTF.

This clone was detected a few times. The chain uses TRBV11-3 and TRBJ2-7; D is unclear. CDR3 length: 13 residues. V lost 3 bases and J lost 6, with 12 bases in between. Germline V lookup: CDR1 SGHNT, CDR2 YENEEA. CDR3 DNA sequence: TGTGCCAGCAGCTTGCAGTCCTCCGCCGAGCAGTACTTC. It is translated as CASSLQSSAEQYF. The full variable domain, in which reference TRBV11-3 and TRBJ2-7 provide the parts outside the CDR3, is EAGVVQSPRYKIIEKKQPVAFWCNPISGHNTLYWYLQNLGQGPELLIRYENEEAVDDSQLPKDRFSAERLKGVDSTLKIQPAELGDSAVYLCASSLQSSAEQYFGPGTRLTVT.

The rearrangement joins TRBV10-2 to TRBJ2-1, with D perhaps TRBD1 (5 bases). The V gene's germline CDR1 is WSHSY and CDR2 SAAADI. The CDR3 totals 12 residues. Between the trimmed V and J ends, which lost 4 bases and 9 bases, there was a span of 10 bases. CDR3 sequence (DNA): TGCGCCAGCAGTGTTATGGGGCGTGAGCAGTTCTTC. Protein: CASSVMGREQFF.

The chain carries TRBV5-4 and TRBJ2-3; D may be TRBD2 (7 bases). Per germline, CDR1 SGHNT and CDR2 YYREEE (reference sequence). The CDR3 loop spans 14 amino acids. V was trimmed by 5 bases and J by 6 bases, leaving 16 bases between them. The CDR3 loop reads CASREGGERDTQYF. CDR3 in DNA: TGTGCCAGCAGGGAGGGGGGGGAGCGGGATACGCAGTATTTT.

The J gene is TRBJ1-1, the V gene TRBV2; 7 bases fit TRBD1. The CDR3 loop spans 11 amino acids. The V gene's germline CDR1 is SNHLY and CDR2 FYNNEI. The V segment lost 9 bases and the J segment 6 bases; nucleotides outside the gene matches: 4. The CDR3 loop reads CASFGTAEAFF. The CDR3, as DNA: TGTGCCAGTTTCGGGACAGCTGAAGCTTTCTTT.

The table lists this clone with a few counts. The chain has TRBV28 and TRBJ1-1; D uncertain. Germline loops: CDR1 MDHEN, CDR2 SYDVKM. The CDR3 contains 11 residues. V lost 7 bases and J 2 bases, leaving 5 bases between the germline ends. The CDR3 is CASTINTEAFF. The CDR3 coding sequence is TGTGCCAGCACTATAAACACTGAAGCTTTCTTT.

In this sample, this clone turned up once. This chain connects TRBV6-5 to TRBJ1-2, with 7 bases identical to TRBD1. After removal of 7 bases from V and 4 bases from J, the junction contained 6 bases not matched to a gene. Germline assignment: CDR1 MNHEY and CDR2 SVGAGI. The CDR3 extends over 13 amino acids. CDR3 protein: CASNPSGGYGYTF. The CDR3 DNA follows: TGTGCCAGCAACCCCTCAGGGGGCTATGGCTACACCTTC.

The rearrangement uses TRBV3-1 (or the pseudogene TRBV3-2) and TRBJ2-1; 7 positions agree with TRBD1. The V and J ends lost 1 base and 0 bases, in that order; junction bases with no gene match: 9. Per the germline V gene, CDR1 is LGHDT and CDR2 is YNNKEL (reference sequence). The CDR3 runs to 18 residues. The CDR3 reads CASSQGVRNRGSYNEQFF. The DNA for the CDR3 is TGTGCCAGCAGCCAAGGGGTTCGCAACAGGGGCTCCTACAATGAGCAGTTCTTC.

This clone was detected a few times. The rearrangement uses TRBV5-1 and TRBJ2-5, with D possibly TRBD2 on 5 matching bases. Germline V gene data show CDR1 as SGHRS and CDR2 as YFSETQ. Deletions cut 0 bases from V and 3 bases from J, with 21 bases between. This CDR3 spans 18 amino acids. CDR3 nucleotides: TGCGCCAGCAGCTTGGTTGGGTCTAGCCAAACCCCAAAAGAGACCCAGTACTTC. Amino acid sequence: CASSLVGSSQTPKETQYF.

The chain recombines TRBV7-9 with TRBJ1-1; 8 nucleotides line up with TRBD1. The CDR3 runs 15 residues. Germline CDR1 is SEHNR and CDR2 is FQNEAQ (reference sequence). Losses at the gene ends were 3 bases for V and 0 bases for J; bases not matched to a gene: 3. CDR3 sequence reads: CASSLRTGMNTEAFF. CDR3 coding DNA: TGTGCCAGCAGCTTGCGGACAGGGATGAACACTGAAGCTTTCTTT. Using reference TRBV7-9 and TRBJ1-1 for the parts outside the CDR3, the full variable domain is DTGVSQNPRHKITKRGQNVTFRCDPISEHNRLYWYRQTLGQGPEFLTYFQNEAQLEKSRLLSDRFSAERPKGSFSTLEIQRTEQGDSAMYLCASSLRTGMNTEAFFGQGTRLTVV.

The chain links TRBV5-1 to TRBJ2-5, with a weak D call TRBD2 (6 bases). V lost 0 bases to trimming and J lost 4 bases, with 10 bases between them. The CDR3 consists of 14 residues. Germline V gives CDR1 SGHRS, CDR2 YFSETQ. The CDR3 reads CASSLGQGGETQYF. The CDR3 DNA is TGCGCCAGCAGCTTGGGCCAGGGAGGAGAGACCCAGTACTTC.

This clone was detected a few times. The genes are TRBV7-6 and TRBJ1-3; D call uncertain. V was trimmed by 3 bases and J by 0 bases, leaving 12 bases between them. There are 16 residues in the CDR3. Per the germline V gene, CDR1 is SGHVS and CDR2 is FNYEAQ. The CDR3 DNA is TGTGCCAGCAGCTTTGGTGGAGGGCCCTCTGGAAACACCATATATTTT. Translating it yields CASSFGGGPSGNTIYF. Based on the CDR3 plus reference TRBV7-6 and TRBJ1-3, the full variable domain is GAGVSQSPRYKVTKRGQDVALRCDPISGHVSLYWYRQALGQGPEFLTYFNYEAQQDKSGLPNDRFSAERPEGSISTLTIQRTEQRDSAMYRCASSFGGGPSGNTIYFGEGSWLTVV.

Here the CDR3 reads CASSQASSPYGYTF. The CDR3 bases are TGTGCCAGCAGCCAAGCGTCGAGCCCCTATGGCTACACCTTC. V and J are TRBV3-1 (or the pseudogene TRBV3-2) and TRBJ1-2; D is undetermined. The germline V gene encodes CDR1 LGHDT and CDR2 YNNKEL (reference sequence). Trimming pared 1 base from V and 4 bases from J, leaving 10 bases between. The CDR3 contains 14 residues.

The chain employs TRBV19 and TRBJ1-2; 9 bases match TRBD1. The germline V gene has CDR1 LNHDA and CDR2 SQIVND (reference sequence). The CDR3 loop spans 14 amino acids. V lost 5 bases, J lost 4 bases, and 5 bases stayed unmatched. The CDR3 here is CASSLGQGPYGYTF. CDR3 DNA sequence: TGTGCCAGTAGTTTGGGACAGGGCCCCTATGGCTACACCTTC.

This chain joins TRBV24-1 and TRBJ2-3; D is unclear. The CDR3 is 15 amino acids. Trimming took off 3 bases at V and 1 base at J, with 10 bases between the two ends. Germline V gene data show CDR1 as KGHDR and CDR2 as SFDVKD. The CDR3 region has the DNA TGTGCCACCAGTGATCCAATGGCTGGCACAGATACGCAGTATTTT. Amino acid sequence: CATSDPMAGTDTQYF.

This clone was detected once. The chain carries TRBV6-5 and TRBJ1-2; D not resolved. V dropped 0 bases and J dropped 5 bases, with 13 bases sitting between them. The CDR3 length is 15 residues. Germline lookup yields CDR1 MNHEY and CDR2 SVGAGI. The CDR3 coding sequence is TGTGCCAGCAGTTACTCTCGGGGAGGAGGTTATGGCTACACCTTC. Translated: CASSYSRGGGYGYTF.

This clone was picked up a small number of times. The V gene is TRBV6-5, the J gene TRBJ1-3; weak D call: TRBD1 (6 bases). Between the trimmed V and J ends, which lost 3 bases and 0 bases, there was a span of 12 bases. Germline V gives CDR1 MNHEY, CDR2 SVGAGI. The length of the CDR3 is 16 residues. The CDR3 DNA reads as TGTGCCAGCAGTTATGGGGGCCTGGGCTCTGGAAACACCATATATTTT. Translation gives CASSYGGLGSGNTIYF.

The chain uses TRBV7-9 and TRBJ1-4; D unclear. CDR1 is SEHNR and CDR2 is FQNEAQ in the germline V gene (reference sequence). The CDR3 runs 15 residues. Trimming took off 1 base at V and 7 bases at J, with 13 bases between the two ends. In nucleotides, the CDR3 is TGTGCCAGCAGCTTAGATCTGGGCTGGGTTGAAAAACTGTTTTTT. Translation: CASSLDLGWVEKLFF.

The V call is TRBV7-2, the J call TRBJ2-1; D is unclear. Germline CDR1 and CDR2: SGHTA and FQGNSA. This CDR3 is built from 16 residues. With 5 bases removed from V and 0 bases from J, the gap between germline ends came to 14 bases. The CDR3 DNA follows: TGTGCCAGCAGCCAAGCTTCCTACCCCTCCTACAATGAGCAGTTCTTC. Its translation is CASSQASYPSYNEQFF.

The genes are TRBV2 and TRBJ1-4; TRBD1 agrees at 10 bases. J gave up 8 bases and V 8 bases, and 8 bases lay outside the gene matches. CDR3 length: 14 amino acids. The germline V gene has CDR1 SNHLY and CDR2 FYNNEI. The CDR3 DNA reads TGTGCCAGCGGCCGGGACAGGGGTGGCGAAAAACTGTTTTTT. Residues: CASGRDRGGEKLFF.